This T cell receptor (beta chain) was identified in a study of cytomegalovirus exposure and HLA in healthy donors (dated by TCRdb to about 2017). About the full investigation: An earlier analysis of about 560 of the donors reported approximately 260 Gb of sequence data and around 110 million unique TCR beta sequences obtained from about 180 million T cells. A later analysis re-analyzed previously published TCR beta repertoires from roughly 690 donors and added high-resolution HLA genotyping to study TCR occurrence patterns. Four to six DR-DQ haplotypes were handled as single units for association and clustering because linkage in the cohort was strong. Typing coverage differed by locus: A, B, C, DRB1 and DQB1 were typed in roughly 620-630 donors, DQA1 in 500 to 550, DPA1 in approximately 610, and DPB1 in 450 to 480. HLA typing included class I and class II loci at four-digit resolution. Of the approximately 400 genotyped donors, 81% fell in the genetic ancestry cluster associated with self-reported Caucasian donors. Using immunosequencing, the study profiled T cell repertoires from about 610 subjects and related those repertoires to cytomegalovirus serostatus. Genome-wide SNP genotypes for about three fifths of the 666 donors were used in a later genetic analysis, which treated that subset as a discovery cohort. An earlier analysis of 587 of the donors used high-throughput TCR beta sequencing to judge whether each TCR beta V gene segment behaved as functional or pseudogenic. Around 320 gigabases of sequencing data and 80 million or so unique TCR sequences were included in an early release covering about 700 HLA-typed donors. On average, 235,054 unique TCR beta nucleotide sequences were sequenced per donor among about 400 genotyped donors of the cohort, with roughly 18% of those sequences being non-productive. Donor age, sex, ethnicity and CMV serostatus were collected together with the repertoire data. Rather than drawing on any new phenotypic data, the later analysis identified candidate immune exposures from TCR beta sequences and the way those sequences occurred across donors. Along with the roughly 610-subject first cohort, a separate validation cohort of over a hundred different subjects was used. The study aimed to test whether signatures of past pathogen exposure could be identified by cataloging public T cell receptors. To predict cytomegalovirus infection status, the study brought together high-throughput TCR immunosequencing, statistical association of individual TCRs with disease status, and machine learning. All discovery cohort repertoires had been generated using a single sequencing platform. Summary of the overall study and its limitations: In this cohort, only TCR beta chains were sequenced, and detectable features were limited by the absence of alpha or paired-chain data. Broadly in line with IMGT annotations, most TCR beta V segments showed up in productive rearrangements about 87% or about 30% of the time in an earlier analysis of under 700 of the donors. Compared with the 666-donor mean, donors in an Asian-associated ancestry cluster had fewer N-insertions in productive TCRs, according to a later genetic analysis. Immune exposure information for the cohort was limited to CMV serostatus. The earlier analysis of 450 to 700 of the donors excluded roughly 17 rarely observed V segments, including chromosome 9 orphons, because counts were too low. A total of fewer than 200 TCR beta chains were listed by the study as associated with cytomegalovirus. While some public TCRs were present in many individuals, most TCR sequences turned up only very rarely across donors. Specific HLA alleles were associated with around 18,000 TCR beta sequences at a false discovery rate of 0.05 in a later analysis. A further reported finding was that TCR beta sequences accurately predicted the HLA-A and HLA-B alleles for most subjects in the first cohort. A later analysis found that TCR association rates varied across HLA loci, with DRB1 alleles showing the most associated TCRs and HLA-C alleles the fewest. It was suggested by the authors that the approach could potentially be generalized to other disease states and immunological phenotypes. Linkage disequilibrium might explain the correlated functional status among segregating V segments, but an unknown experimental factor could not be excluded. A later analysis reported that several top co-occurrence clusters appeared linked to parvovirus B19, influenza, CMV and Epstein-Barr virus. Strong co-occurrence of HLA alleles, especially DR and DQ, made assigning TCR associations to individual alleles difficult. The classifier was reported to diagnose cytomegalovirus status with high specificity and sensitivity in both the original and validation cohorts. The presence/absence analyses assumed that sequencing depth was roughly uniform across donors, and that assumption may not be true. A cluster of highly shared sequence variants was judged likely to represent a technical artifact of the sequencing pipeline. Because the 87-base-pair reads could not distinguish some IMGT-functional V segments, including TRBV6-2 and TRBV6-3, those segments were excluded. In vitro tests confirmed that a few of the cytomegalovirus-associated TCR beta chains recognize cytomegalovirus antigens. A later analysis found that HLA-associated TCR beta chains were more clonally expanded and had lower generation probabilities than equally common non-associated chains. A later genetic analysis associated a missense DCLRE1C variant with V-gene and J-gene trimming of TCR beta chains, and an independent cohort replicated the association. HLA typing was unavailable for some donors at each locus, so association tests used only the typed subset. In a later analysis, most CMV-associated TCR beta chains were found to appear HLA-restricted, with HLA associations seemingly driven largely by CMV exposure.

The cohort was made up of about 610 healthy bone marrow donors. All cohort members were sampled while nominally healthy, although unrecorded immune exposures were likely present. The donor tested CMV seropositive and was one of the 289 seropositive cohort members. Every donor gave a peripheral blood sample, and the peripheral blood mononuclear cells from that sample were used for TCR beta sequencing. The Qiagen DNeasy Blood Extraction Kit was used to extract genomic DNA from the blood cell samples. V and J lose 8 bases and 0 bases, and a span of 25 bases separates them. CDR1 and CDR2, looked up from the germline V gene (reference sequence), are LNHDA and SQIVND. The CDR3 runs 19 amino acids, cysteine and phenylalanine included. Of all the DNA, just the CDR3 is kept, 57 bases in frame from base 1. A note on this clone: It lacks a known antigen. No base qualities exist here, and no much larger clone lies one base off it.

Library preparation was by the immunoSEQ multiplex PCR assay. For the multiplex PCR, a mixture combining 60 forward primers for TCR Vbeta segments and 13 reverse primers for TCR Jbeta segments was used. Amplification of the CDR3 region of rearranged TCR beta genes was performed with a multiplex PCR assay on genomic DNA. The amplified TCR beta libraries were sequenced on the Illumina HiSeq System as 87-base-pair reads. Concerning the study's data processing: Across the roughly 670 repertoires, a later analysis counted 75 million to 90 million unique TCR beta chains, roughly 11 million of which were shared by at least two donors. Raw reads were error-corrected and collapsed into unique sequences by a nearest-neighbor algorithm in which closely related sequences were merged to remove PCR and sequencing errors. Alignment of CDR3 sequences to IMGT reference sequences was used to assign V, D and J gene segments. For a sequence to be retained, a match of at least six nucleotides to both a V gene segment and a J gene segment was required. Rearrangements were called productive when the CDR3 lacked stop codons and stayed in frame with V and J; all others were non-productive. Following IMGT convention, CDR3 was defined as the stretch from the second conserved V-encoded cysteine to the conserved J-encoded phenylalanine. In an earlier analysis of around 640 of the donors, sequences lacking an unambiguous match to a single V gene segment were excluded. In an earlier analysis of several hundred of the donors, V segments were called functional above 56.7% productive rearrangements and were called segregating when the between-donor standard deviation exceeded 5%. A statistical classification framework was developed to diagnose cytomegalovirus status using the catalog of TCR beta chain sequences. In a later analysis, V and J genes were assigned by comparing TCR nucleotide sequences against IMGT/GENE-DB human TR gene sequences. Using the TCRdist pipeline, a later analysis assigned CDR3 sequences along with most-parsimonious VDJ recombination scenarios. A later analysis defined each TCR beta chain by its CDR3 amino acid sequence plus V-gene family, and excluded reads lacking a unique V-gene family. A later analysis removed 500 to 650 highly shared, low-generation-probability nucleotide sequences to deal with suspected cross-contamination and a sequencing artifact. A later analysis calculated a clonal expansion index for each public chain from normalized within-repertoire ranks of inferred template counts. A later analysis computed generation probabilities with a VDJ recombination model fitted to out-of-frame rearrangements, and checked the results against IGoR. A later analysis scored TCR-TCR, TCR-HLA and TCR-CMV co-occurrence with hypergeometric tests, applying a repertoire-size bias correction to TCR pairs. To estimate false discovery rates, a later analysis permuted the HLA or CMV assignments 20 times. A later analysis grouped co-occurring TCRs with DBSCAN, adding TCRdist sequence similarity when clustering within HLA-allele-positive subsets. For co-occurrence clustering, repertoires with fewer than 30,000 or more than 120,000 public chains were excluded, along with 5 or 6 repertoires with anomalous nucleotide sharing. Here the immuneACCESS table is served through TCRdb, limited to in-frame sequences with V and J called. Missing clones are a known gap in these copies; in checked studies unresolved V genes cover under half, and the rest lacks a known reason. V and J calls plus clone size are reproduced from that table; the DNA served to infer D and trimming. The sample has around 150,000 clones on record, around three quarters of them singletons. In total, the top ten clones hold less than 2.5% of the sample.

The TCR originated in a man aged 45-65 years in good health and CMV-seropositive. In this chain, TRBV19 is recombined with TRBJ1-4; the D gene is possibly TRBD1, with 5 bases matching. Sequencing was done on a sample of PBMCs. CDR3 protein: CASRPVGQRGDATNEKLFF. Read as DNA, the sequence is TGTGCCAGTCGACCAGTGGGGCAACGGGGGGACGCAACTAATGAAAAACTGTTTTTT.